Detailed here is one TCR beta chain. The antigen is not known. The PCR made use of 60 Vbeta and 13 Jbeta primers. The assay was immunoSEQ multiplex PCR, and TCRdb's table has in-frame clones only and misses some. The sample includes some 54,000 clones, 70% to 90% of them seen just once. The data were obtained in a study of cytomegalovirus exposure and HLA in healthy donors. Whole-study results and caveats: The study recorded 150 to 200 TCR beta chains that were cytomegalovirus-associated. In vitro, a few CMV-associated chains proved specific for CMV antigens.

CDR3 length equals 15 residues. Germline CDR1 SGHVS, CDR2 FNYEAQ. The germline V and J ends were trimmed by 4 bases and 0 bases, with 13 bases remaining between them. The genes are TRBV7-6 and TRBJ2-7; no firm D call. The sample taken for sequencing was PBMCs. The receptor comes from a male donor in good health and CMV-seronegative. In nucleotides, the CDR3 is TGTGCCAGCAGCTCCTTCGGGTTTAGCTCCTACGAGCAGTACTTC. Translation: CASSSFGFSSYEQYF.